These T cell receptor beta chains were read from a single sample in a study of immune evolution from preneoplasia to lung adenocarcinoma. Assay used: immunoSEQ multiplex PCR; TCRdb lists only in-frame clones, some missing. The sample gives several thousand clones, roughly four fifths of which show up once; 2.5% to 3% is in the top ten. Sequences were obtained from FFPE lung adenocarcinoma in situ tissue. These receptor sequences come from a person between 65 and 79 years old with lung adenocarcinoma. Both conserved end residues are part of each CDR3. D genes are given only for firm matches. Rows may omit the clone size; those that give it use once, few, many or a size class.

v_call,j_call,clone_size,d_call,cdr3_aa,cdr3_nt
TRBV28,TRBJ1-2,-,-,CASSLTQNYGYTF,TGTGCCAGCAGCCTGACACAGAACTATGGCTACACCTTC
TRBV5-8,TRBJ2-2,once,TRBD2,CASSLRSSGIAGELFF,TGTGCCAGCAGCTTGCGCTCTAGCGGGATTGCCGGGGAGCTGTTTTTT
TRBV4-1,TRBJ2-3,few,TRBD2,CASSQKTGLAGGKTDTQYF,TGCGCCAGCAGCCAAAAAACAGGACTAGCGGGAGGGAAAACAGATACGCAGTATTTT
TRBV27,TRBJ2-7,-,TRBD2,CASSREGLHEQYF,TGTGCCAGCAGTCGGGAGGGTTTACACGAGCAGTACTTC
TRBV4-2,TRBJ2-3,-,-,CASSLTVQQSTDTQYF,TGTGCCAGCAGCCTTACAGTACAACAGTCCACAGATACGCAGTATTTT
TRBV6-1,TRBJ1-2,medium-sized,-,CASSEAAGYTF,TGTGCCAGCAGTGAAGCGGCAGGCTACACCTTC
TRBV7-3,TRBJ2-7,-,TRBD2,CASRTSGGSYEQYF,TGTGCCAGCAGGACTAGCGGGGGTTCCTACGAGCAGTACTTC
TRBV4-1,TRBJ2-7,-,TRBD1,CASSPYSTGGGQGNEQYF,TGCGCCAGCAGCCCCTACAGCACAGGGGGGGGACAGGGCAACGAGCAGTACTTC
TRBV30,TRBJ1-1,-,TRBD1,CAWTLTGGGTEAFF,TGTGCCTGGACCCTGACAGGGGGCGGGACTGAAGCTTTCTTT
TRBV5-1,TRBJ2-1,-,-,CASSRKPGTYNEQFF,TGCGCCAGCAGCCGTAAGCCGGGCACCTACAATGAGCAGTTCTTC